This T cell receptor (beta chain) was observed in a study of T cell repertoires in cytomegalovirus infection. Study-wide context: CMV epitopes in the study were HLA-C-restricted (recently identified) and HLA-B-restricted (well studied). Public TCR beta signatures indicated both CMV infection and matching HLA type. Whole-study findings and limits: Dominating the ex vivo response were HLA-C-restricted CMV-specific TCR beta clonotypes. Individuals carrying CMV plus the relevant HLA were identified by cumulative frequency of public TCR beta families.

V dropped 4 bases and J dropped 6 bases, with 9 bases sitting between them. The CDR3 has 12 residues. Germline V gene data show CDR1 as SGHVS and CDR2 as FNYEAQ. TCRdb reprocessed the reads via MiXCR and lists one record per CDR3 protein. The table lists roughly 570,000 distinct CDR3 sequences, just under 40% of them singletons. This clonotype showed up just a few times. What it binds is unknown. Sequencing was performed on cultured PBMCs, taken from culture after CMV antigen stimulation. The chain couples TRBV7-6 to TRBJ1-1; no clear D. This clonotype was sampled from a human donor in good health (CMV status not recorded). Some clones in this sample may be carry-over from other donors' samples. The CDR3 DNA reads TGTGCCAGCAGCTCGGACGGGGCTGAAGCTTTCTTT. It specifies CASSSDGAEAFF.